The rows below give T cell receptor beta chains drawn from one sample of a study of cytomegalovirus exposure and HLA in healthy donors. The repertoire was sequenced with immunoSEQ multiplex PCR; TCRdb's copy has only in-frame clones and lacks some. The repertoire holds tens of thousands of clones, with 70% to 85% as singletons. Material: PBMCs. The receptors here all came from a woman between 45 and 60 years old in good health and CMV-seropositive. Each CDR3 is given with its conserved first and last residue. Each record gives: J gene, clone size, D gene, V gene, CDR3 DNA, CDR3 protein. D genes are given only for firm matches. A clone size is listed for some rows: how often the clone was seen (once, few, many), or a class if it is expanded.

j_gene: TRBJ1-3; abundance: -; d_gene: -; v_gene: TRBV15; CDR3nt: TGTGCCACCAGCAGACAGGGGACTGGAAACACCATATATTTT; CDR3aa: CATSRQGTGNTIYF
j_gene: TRBJ2-5; abundance: -; d_gene: TRBD2; v_gene: TRBV7-7; CDR3nt: TGTGCTAGCAGCGGGGGCTCAGGGTTGGCGTCCCAGTACTTC; CDR3aa: CASSGGSGLASQYF
j_gene: TRBJ2-7; abundance: -; d_gene: TRBD2; v_gene: TRBV4-3; CDR3nt: TGCGCCAGCAGCCAAGAAAATAGCGGGAGGTACGAGCAGTACTTC; CDR3aa: CASSQENSGRYEQYF
j_gene: TRBJ1-2; abundance: -; d_gene: TRBD1; v_gene: TRBV7-9; CDR3nt: TGTGCCAGCAGCCCGGACAGGGTAAAGGATGGCTACACCTTC; CDR3aa: CASSPDRVKDGYTF
j_gene: TRBJ2-3; abundance: -; d_gene: -; v_gene: TRBV19; CDR3nt: TGTGCCAGTAGTATAGGAGTCAGCACAGATACGCAGTATTTT; CDR3aa: CASSIGVSTDTQYF
j_gene: TRBJ2-3; abundance: few; d_gene: -; v_gene: TRBV10-2; CDR3nt: TGCGCCAGCACCGGACTCCGGAGCACAGATACGCAGTATTTT; CDR3aa: CASTGLRSTDTQYF
j_gene: TRBJ1-2; abundance: once; d_gene: TRBD1; v_gene: TRBV7-9; CDR3nt: TGTGCCAGCAGCTTACCAGGGGGAGGCGGCTACACCTTC; CDR3aa: CASSLPGGGGYTF
j_gene: TRBJ1-5; abundance: -; d_gene: -; v_gene: TRBV18; CDR3nt: TGTGCCAGCTCACATGGGAGACAAAAAAATCAGCCCCAGCATTTT; CDR3aa: CASSHGRQKNQPQHF
j_gene: TRBJ2-1; abundance: -; d_gene: TRBD2; v_gene: TRBV15; CDR3nt: TGTGCCACCAGCAGAACCCTAGCGGGGGTCGACAATGAGCAGTTCTTC; CDR3aa: CATSRTLAGVDNEQFF
j_gene: TRBJ2-1; abundance: -; d_gene: TRBD2; v_gene: TRBV4-1; CDR3nt: TGTGCCAGCAGCGTTAGCGGGAGTTGGTCCTACAATGAGCAGTTCTTC; CDR3aa: CASSVSGSWSYNEQFF
j_gene: TRBJ1-2; abundance: -; d_gene: TRBD1; v_gene: TRBV19; CDR3nt: TGTGCCAGTAGCGCGGACAGGAAGATCGGCTACACCTTC; CDR3aa: CASSADRKIGYTF
j_gene: TRBJ1-1; abundance: -; d_gene: TRBD1; v_gene: TRBV5-6; CDR3nt: TGTGCCAGCAGCTTGAACAGGGGCCGGCGAGCTTTCTTT; CDR3aa: CASSLNRGRRAFF
j_gene: TRBJ1-3; abundance: -; d_gene: -; v_gene: TRBV7-6; CDR3nt: TGTGCCAGCAGCAACAGTGGGTCTGGAAACACCATATATTTT; CDR3aa: CASSNSGSGNTIYF
j_gene: TRBJ2-7; abundance: -; d_gene: TRBD2; v_gene: TRBV19; CDR3nt: TGTGCCAGTAGCAACGGACTAGGATTATACGAGCAGTACTTC; CDR3aa: CASSNGLGLYEQYF
j_gene: TRBJ1-6; abundance: -; d_gene: -; v_gene: TRBV30; CDR3nt: TGTGCCTGGAGTGTACAGGGCACGGTGCGAGGTTCACCCCTCCACTTT; CDR3aa: CAWSVQGTVRGSPLHF
j_gene: TRBJ2-3; abundance: -; d_gene: TRBD2; v_gene: TRBV19; CDR3nt: TGTGCCAGTAGCAAGCGGGGGGGCACAGATACGCAGTATTTT; CDR3aa: CASSKRGGTDTQYF
j_gene: TRBJ2-1; abundance: -; d_gene: TRBD2; v_gene: TRBV7-9; CDR3nt: TGTGCCAGCAGCCTGGCTAGCGGGCAAAACAATGAGCAGTTCTTC; CDR3aa: CASSLASGQNNEQFF
j_gene: TRBJ2-7; abundance: -; d_gene: -; v_gene: TRBV27; CDR3nt: TGTGCCAGCAGCCCCGGACTAACCTCCTACGAGCGGTACTTC; CDR3aa: CASSPGLTSYERYF
j_gene: TRBJ1-1; abundance: -; d_gene: -; v_gene: TRBV29-1; CDR3nt: TGCAGCGTTGAAGGACTCAACGAAAATGAAGCTTTCTTT; CDR3aa: CSVEGLNENEAFF
j_gene: TRBJ2-1; abundance: -; d_gene: TRBD1; v_gene: TRBV2; CDR3nt: TGTGCCAGCAACCGGACAGGGGTCGGTAAGAAGCAGTTCTTC; CDR3aa: CASNRTGVGKKQFF
j_gene: TRBJ2-2; abundance: -; d_gene: -; v_gene: TRBV7-2; CDR3nt: TGTGCCAGCAGCTTCTATACCGGGGAGCTGTTTTTT; CDR3aa: CASSFYTGELFF
j_gene: TRBJ1-2; abundance: -; d_gene: TRBD1; v_gene: TRBV28; CDR3nt: TGTGCCAGCAGTCCTAAATGGGACAGGGGATTGGACTATGGCTACACCTTC; CDR3aa: CASSPKWDRGLDYGYTF
j_gene: TRBJ1-4; abundance: few; d_gene: -; v_gene: TRBV19; CDR3nt: TGTGCCAGTAGTTCCCTGAGTGGGGGGAATGAAAAACTGTTTTTT; CDR3aa: CASSSLSGGNEKLFF
j_gene: TRBJ1-3; abundance: -; d_gene: TRBD1; v_gene: TRBV6-5; CDR3nt: TGTGCCAGCAGTCAGGACAGGGCTGGAAACACCATATATTTT; CDR3aa: CASSQDRAGNTIYF
j_gene: TRBJ2-3; abundance: few; d_gene: -; v_gene: TRBV5-4; CDR3nt: TGTGCCAGCAGCTTGGAAGGGGCGGGCACAGATACGCAGTATTTT; CDR3aa: CASSLEGAGTDTQYF
j_gene: TRBJ2-7; abundance: few; d_gene: -; v_gene: TRBV5-6; CDR3nt: TGTGCCAGCAGCTTGAGAGTGAGGGGGGAGCAGTACTTC; CDR3aa: CASSLRVRGEQYF
j_gene: TRBJ2-3; abundance: -; d_gene: -; v_gene: TRBV4-3; CDR3nt: TGCGCCAGCAGCCAATACGGGACTAGCACAGATACGCAGTATTTT; CDR3aa: CASSQYGTSTDTQYF
j_gene: TRBJ2-1; abundance: -; d_gene: TRBD2; v_gene: TRBV9; CDR3nt: TGTGCCAGCAGCGCCGGGGGGAACTCCTACAATGAGCAGTTCTTC; CDR3aa: CASSAGGNSYNEQFF
j_gene: TRBJ2-1; abundance: -; d_gene: TRBD2; v_gene: TRBV4-3; CDR3nt: TGCGCCAGCAGCCAATACCGCCTCAGGGAGCGGGGGGGTGGGAATGAGCAGTTCTTC; CDR3aa: CASSQYRLRERGGGNEQFF
j_gene: TRBJ2-2; abundance: -; d_gene: -; v_gene: TRBV9; CDR3nt: TGTGCCAGCAGCGAAGGAGTTCAAGAGTACGCCGGGGAGCTGTTTTTT; CDR3aa: CASSEGVQEYAGELFF
j_gene: TRBJ1-6; abundance: once; d_gene: TRBD1; v_gene: TRBV6-5; CDR3nt: TGTGCCAGCAGCGCAGACAGGGGGGATTCACCCCTCCACTTT; CDR3aa: CASSADRGDSPLHF
j_gene: TRBJ2-6; abundance: few; d_gene: -; v_gene: TRBV5-1; CDR3nt: TGCGCCAGCAGCTTAGGACATCTCTCTGGGGCCAACGTCCTGACTTTC; CDR3aa: CASSLGHLSGANVLTF
j_gene: TRBJ2-7; abundance: -; d_gene: -; v_gene: TRBV5-1; CDR3nt: TGCGCCAGCAGCTTCAACAGGGCCTCCTACGAGCAGTACTTC; CDR3aa: CASSFNRASYEQYF
j_gene: TRBJ2-1; abundance: -; d_gene: TRBD2; v_gene: TRBV7-8; CDR3nt: TGTGCCAGCAGCTTAGGGTTAGCGGGAATCTATGAGCAGTTCTTC; CDR3aa: CASSLGLAGIYEQFF
j_gene: TRBJ2-7; abundance: -; d_gene: TRBD1; v_gene: TRBV6-1; CDR3nt: TGTGCCAGCCGCCCATCGGGACAGGTCGATTCGGAGCAGTACTTC; CDR3aa: CASRPSGQVDSEQYF
j_gene: TRBJ2-1; abundance: -; d_gene: -; v_gene: TRBV7-2; CDR3nt: TGTGCCAGCAGCCTCAACAGGGACGGGGTGGAGTTCTTC; CDR3aa: CASSLNRDGVEFF
j_gene: TRBJ2-3; abundance: -; d_gene: TRBD2; v_gene: TRBV5-6; CDR3nt: TGTGCCAGCAGCTTGATGACTAGCGGGGGCGTCACGCAGTATTTT; CDR3aa: CASSLMTSGGVTQYF
j_gene: TRBJ2-7; abundance: -; d_gene: -; v_gene: TRBV20-1; CDR3nt: TGCAGTGCTAGTCTAGTCTACGAGCAGTACTTC; CDR3aa: CSASLVYEQYF
j_gene: TRBJ2-1; abundance: -; d_gene: TRBD2; v_gene: TRBV7-3; CDR3nt: TGTGCCAGCAGCTTGGGACTACACAATGAGCAGTTCTTC; CDR3aa: CASSLGLHNEQFF
j_gene: TRBJ2-5; abundance: -; d_gene: TRBD2; v_gene: TRBV5-1; CDR3nt: TGCGCCAGCAGCCAAGGCGGAGTGGCTAGCGGGAGGGGAGAGACCCAGTACTTC; CDR3aa: CASSQGGVASGRGETQYF
j_gene: TRBJ2-2; abundance: once; d_gene: TRBD2; v_gene: TRBV5-4; CDR3nt: TGTGCCAGCAGCACTAGCGGGAGGGCCCTCGGGGCCGGGGAGCTGTTTTTT; CDR3aa: CASSTSGRALGAGELFF
j_gene: TRBJ2-1; abundance: -; d_gene: -; v_gene: TRBV7-9; CDR3nt: TGTGCCAGCAGCTTAGAAGGCTACTACCAGTTCTTC; CDR3aa: CASSLEGYYQFF
j_gene: TRBJ1-5; abundance: -; d_gene: -; v_gene: TRBV2; CDR3nt: TGTGCCAGCGGTCCCGGGACTCTCAATCAGCCCCAGCATTTT; CDR3aa: CASGPGTLNQPQHF
j_gene: TRBJ1-4; abundance: medium-sized; d_gene: -; v_gene: TRBV6-5; CDR3nt: TGTGCCAGCAGAACCGGGAGGGATGAAAAACTGTTTTTT; CDR3aa: CASRTGRDEKLFF
j_gene: TRBJ2-5; abundance: few; d_gene: -; v_gene: TRBV28; CDR3nt: TGTGCCAGCAGCCTGGAGGGAGTAGAGACCCAGTACTTC; CDR3aa: CASSLEGVETQYF
j_gene: TRBJ2-5; abundance: once; d_gene: -; v_gene: TRBV7-3; CDR3nt: TGTGCCAGCAGCTTCGAGGCTCCCCCTGAGGGGACCCAGTACTTC; CDR3aa: CASSFEAPPEGTQYF
j_gene: TRBJ2-5; abundance: -; d_gene: -; v_gene: TRBV7-2; CDR3nt: TGTGCCAGCAGCTACGAGGGCCTGGAGACCCAGTACTTC; CDR3aa: CASSYEGLETQYF
j_gene: TRBJ1-5; abundance: -; d_gene: -; v_gene: TRBV5-6; CDR3nt: TGTGCCAGCAGCTTAGGGGGGGGGTCCTATCAGCCCCAGCATTTT; CDR3aa: CASSLGGGSYQPQHF
j_gene: TRBJ1-1; abundance: few; d_gene: -; v_gene: TRBV25-1; CDR3nt: TGTGCCAGCAGTGAGATGGACAGTCTAACCACTGAAGCTTTCTTT; CDR3aa: CASSEMDSLTTEAFF
j_gene: TRBJ1-1; abundance: -; d_gene: TRBD1; v_gene: TRBV5-5; CDR3nt: TGTGCCAGCAGCTTGGTACAGGGGGGGCGGAACACTGAAGCTTTCTTT; CDR3aa: CASSLVQGGRNTEAFF
j_gene: TRBJ2-7; abundance: once; d_gene: TRBD2; v_gene: TRBV7-2; CDR3nt: TGTGCCAGCAGCCCCTCAAGACTAGCGGGAGACAACGAGCAGTACTTC; CDR3aa: CASSPSRLAGDNEQYF
j_gene: TRBJ2-1; abundance: -; d_gene: TRBD1; v_gene: TRBV5-1; CDR3nt: TGCGCCAGCAGCTTGGATGGACAGGGGGCGCTTAGGCCCCTAGAAAATGAGCAGTTCTTC; CDR3aa: CASSLDGQGALRPLENEQFF